This is a list of T cell receptor beta chains from one sample in a study of T-cell memory formation after mild COVID-19. TCRdb analysed the 5' RACE reads with MiXCR anew, one entry per CDR3 protein. The table shows about 100,000 distinct CDR3 sequences, with 8.5% to 14% occurring only once. Sequencing input: PBMCs or a T cell subset sorted from them (not recorded which). These receptors were obtained from a man younger than 30 who had mild COVID-19 (a few samples of this study predate the infection). Cell type and time point are not known. CDR3s include the opening cysteine and the closing phenylalanine or tryptophan. The D gene is left open where the match is weak. Clone size, where shown, is once, few, many, or a class for clones that have expanded.

V,D,J,size,DNA,CDR3
TRBV27,.,TRBJ2-6,.,TGTGCCAGCGGTTGGTCGGGCTCTGGGGCCAACGTCCTGACTTTC,CASGWSGSGANVLTF
TRBV7-9,TRBD2,TRBJ2-7,many,TGTGCCAGCAGCCGTAGCGGGGGCATTACCTACGAGCAGTACTTC,CASSRSGGITYEQYF
TRBV7-9,.,TRBJ2-3,few,TGTGCCAGTGCGCGGTACGGCACAGATACGCAGTATTTT,CASARYGTDTQYF
TRBV20-1,.,TRBJ2-3,.,TGCAGTGCTGACCACTACACAGATACGCAGTATTTT,CSADHYTDTQYF
TRBV29-1,.,TRBJ2-4,.,TGCAGCGTTGACTACACAAACATTCAGTACTTC,CSVDYTNIQYF
TRBV7-8,.,TRBJ2-7,many,TGTGCCAGCAGCCTGGCACAGGTCGCCTACGAGCAGTACTTC,CASSLAQVAYEQYF
TRBV7-2,TRBD2,TRBJ2-3,few,TGTGCCAGCAGCTTGCCTAGCGGGGGGGCAGATACGCAGTATTTT,CASSLPSGGADTQYF
TRBV7-3,TRBD2,TRBJ2-1,few,TGTGCCAGCAGCTTAAGAACTAGCGGTAACAATGAGCAGTTCTTC,CASSLRTSGNNEQFF
TRBV4-3,TRBD1,TRBJ2-5,many,TGCGCCAGCAGCCAAGCGGAAGGGGGCTGGGTAGAGACCCAGTACTTC,CASSQAEGGWVETQYF
TRBV4-1,.,TRBJ2-5,few,TGCGCCAGCAGCCCCCACCTTGGACCTAAGGAGACCCAGTACTTC,CASSPHLGPKETQYF
TRBV7-3,.,TRBJ1-1,.,TGTGCCAGCAGCTCCCCAGGGTACACTGAAGCTTTCTTT,CASSSPGYTEAFF
TRBV18,.,TRBJ2-3,few,TGTGCCAGCTCACCCCCGGGACTCCCGAACACAGATACGCAGTATTTT,CASSPPGLPNTDTQYF
TRBV4-1,.,TRBJ2-4,.,TGCGCCAGCAGCGAAACCAGGGGAGGAAGGAACATTCAGTACTTC,CASSETRGGRNIQYF
TRBV12-5,.,TRBJ2-7,few,TGTGCTAGTGGTTGGATGGGCTACGAGCAGTACTTC,CASGWMGYEQYF
TRBV28,TRBD1,TRBJ2-1,few,TGTGCCAGCAGTACGGACAGGATGCACAATGAGCAGTTCTTC,CASSTDRMHNEQFF
TRBV5-5,.,TRBJ2-7,few,TGTGCCAGCAGCTTGCAGGGTTACGAGCAGTACTTC,CASSLQGYEQYF
TRBV7-9,.,TRBJ1-2,few,TGTGCCAGCAGCGAACCCTTTACGGAGGCCTGCACCTTC,CASSEPFTEACTF
TRBV7-6,.,TRBJ2-1,many,TGTGCCAGCAGCTTAGGGGGCCTCTCCTACAATGAGCAGTTCTTC,CASSLGGLSYNEQFF
TRBV27,TRBD1,TRBJ1-5,.,TGTGCCAGCGGCAGGACAGGGGAGCAGCCCCAGCATTTT,CASGRTGEQPQHF
TRBV4-3,.,TRBJ2-3,.,TGCGCCAGCAGCTTCGGGGGTGGTGGGGGCCCCACAGATACGCAGTATTTT,CASSFGGGGGPTDTQYF
TRBV10-2,.,TRBJ2-1,few,TGCGCCAGCAGTGAGTCTAAGGCCTACAATGAGCAGTTCTTC,CASSESKAYNEQFF
TRBV29-1,.,TRBJ2-7,.,TGCAGCGTTGAAGAGGGCAGGGCCTACGAGCAGTACTTC,CSVEEGRAYEQYF
TRBV29-1,.,TRBJ2-2,.,TGCAGCGCGCGGGCTGAGAACACCGGGGAGCTGTTTTTT,CSARAENTGELFF
TRBV7-9,.,TRBJ1-6,.,TGTGCCAGCACGAGACCCCGAGGGAGCTCCTATAATTCACCCCTCCACTTT,CASTRPRGSSYNSPLHF
TRBV29-1,.,TRBJ1-5,few,TGCAGCGTCTTGGACTGGGATAGCAATCAGCCCCAGCATTTT,CSVLDWDSNQPQHF
TRBV6-2/TRBV6-3,.,TRBJ2-1,few,TGTGCCAGCAGTTACTCCTCTACAGGGTACAATGAGCAGTTCTTC,CASSYSSTGYNEQFF
TRBV5-5,.,TRBJ2-2,.,TGTGCCAGCAGCTTCGAGGTGAACACCGGGGAGCTGTTTTTT,CASSFEVNTGELFF
TRBV4-1,.,TRBJ2-2,few,TGCGCCAGCAGCCAAGGCCGCAGGGTTGGGGAGCTGTTTTTT,CASSQGRRVGELFF
TRBV7-9,.,TRBJ1-4,.,TGTGCCAGCAGCCCGCGGGACGTCCAGAATGAAAAACTGTTTTTT,CASSPRDVQNEKLFF
TRBV27,.,TRBJ2-7,few,TGTGCCAGCAGTTTCCAGGGGGGCGAGCAGTACTTC,CASSFQGGEQYF
TRBV20-1,TRBD2,TRBJ2-7,many,TGCAGTGCTAGAGATGTACTAGCGGGGATGTCCTACGAGCAGTACTTC,CSARDVLAGMSYEQYF
TRBV27,.,TRBJ2-7,medium-sized,TGTGCCAGCAGTTCGTCCGGGACGGGAGACTACGAGCAGTACTTC,CASSSSGTGDYEQYF
TRBV11-2,.,TRBJ1-4,.,TGTGCCACGGAGGCAGGGGCTAATGAAAAACTGTTTTTT,CATEAGANEKLFF
TRBV7-9,.,TRBJ2-7,many,TGTGCCAGCAGCCATGACAGGCCAGTACGCGAGCAGTACTTC,CASSHDRPVREQYF
TRBV9,.,TRBJ1-2,.,TGTGCCAGCAGCGTAGAGGTGAAGCCCGGACGGAGACTGAAGGGAGGCTACACCTTC,CASSVEVKPGRRLKGGYTF
TRBV7-9,TRBD1,TRBJ2-1,.,TGTGCCAGCCTAACAGGGGGACGGGATGAGCAGTTCTTC,CASLTGGRDEQFF
TRBV12-3/TRBV12-4,.,TRBJ2-3,few,TGTGCCAGCAGTTTATCGACTGCCTCTAGCACAGATACGCAGTATTTT,CASSLSTASSTDTQYF
TRBV4-3,.,TRBJ1-4,few,TGCGCCAGCAGCCGGAGGGGCGGACGTGGAGAAAAACTGTTTTTT,CASSRRGGRGEKLFF
TRBV20-1,TRBD2,TRBJ2-1,.,TGCAGTGCCCCAACTAGCGGCGGGTACAATGAGCAGTTCTTC,CSAPTSGGYNEQFF
TRBV5-1,.,TRBJ2-5,.,TGCGCCAGCAGCGGCGACAGTCAAGAGACCCAGTACTTC,CASSGDSQETQYF
TRBV7-3,TRBD1,TRBJ1-1,.,TGTGCCAGCAGCTTAATAGGGGGCACTGAAGCTTTATTT,CASSLIGGTEALF
TRBV6-2/TRBV6-3,TRBD1,TRBJ2-5,few,TGTGCCAGCAGTTACCTCCCGACAGGGAACCAAGAGACCCAGTACTTC,CASSYLPTGNQETQYF
TRBV12-3/TRBV12-4,.,TRBJ2-2,few,TGTGCCAGCAGAAAGGGCGGGGAGCTGTTTTTT,CASRKGGELFF
TRBV7-9,TRBD2,TRBJ2-7,few,TGTGCCAGCAGCCTCCGGACTAGCGGGGACTCCTACGAGCAGTACTTC,CASSLRTSGDSYEQYF
TRBV6-1,TRBD1,TRBJ2-5,few,TGTGCCAGCAGTGAGGCAGGGGGCTGGGAGACCCAGTACTTC,CASSEAGGWETQYF
TRBV6-2/TRBV6-3,.,TRBJ1-5,.,TGTGCCAGCAGTTACTCGATCCGTGAGTGGAAGCCCCAGCATTTT,CASSYSIREWKPQHF
TRBV7-3,.,TRBJ2-3,few,TGTGCCAGCAGTGGGGGTGGGGCTGGGACAGATACGCAGTATTTT,CASSGGGAGTDTQYF
TRBV7-6,.,TRBJ2-1,many,TGTGCCAGCAGCTCCGGGGACAATGAGCAGTTCTTC,CASSSGDNEQFF
TRBV29-1,.,TRBJ1-1,.,TGTAGCGTCGCCCGCCGGGACACGGGATATGAAGCTTTCTTT,CSVARRDTGYEAFF
TRBV4-3,TRBD1,TRBJ2-3,many,TGCGCCAGCAGCCAAGATCTAGGACAGGGATCAGATACGCAGTATTTT,CASSQDLGQGSDTQYF
TRBV20-1,.,TRBJ1-1,.,TGCAGTGCTAGCTCGGGACGGAACCGCGGTAAAGCTTTCTTT,CSASSGRNRGKAFF
TRBV4-2,.,TRBJ1-1,few,TGTGCCAGCAGCCAAGAACCGGGCCTGAACACTGAAGCTTTCTTT,CASSQEPGLNTEAFF
TRBV24-1,.,TRBJ2-1,.,TGTGCCACCAGTGATTTAGATCGGGACCCCACCACCTCCTACAATGAGCAGTTCTTC,CATSDLDRDPTTSYNEQFF
TRBV5-1,.,TRBJ2-3,many,TGCGCCAGCAGCTTGGAAGGACACTCCGTTATCGCAGATACGCAGTATTTT,CASSLEGHSVIADTQYF
TRBV11-2,TRBD2,TRBJ2-1,many,TGTGCCAGCAGCTCCCCTCTGAGCGGGGGATTCGACAATGAGCAGTTCTTC,CASSSPLSGGFDNEQFF
TRBV4-2,.,TRBJ1-1,few,TGTGCCAGCAGACCCCTGACATTGAACACTGAAGCTTTCTTT,CASRPLTLNTEAFF
TRBV7-8,.,TRBJ2-1,many,TGTGCCAGCAGCCCCCACGGGGGCTACAATGAGCAGTTCTTC,CASSPHGGYNEQFF
TRBV20-1,TRBD1,TRBJ1-1,.,TGCAGTGCTGGCAACAGGGGGACCACTGAAGCTTTCTTT,CSAGNRGTTEAFF
TRBV7-3,.,TRBJ2-3,few,TGTGCCAGCAGCTTAACCTGGGGGGCTGGGGATACGCAGTATTTT,CASSLTWGAGDTQYF
TRBV6-2/TRBV6-3,.,TRBJ2-2,few,TGTGCCAGCAGTCGACTATACACCGGGGAGCTGTTTTTT,CASSRLYTGELFF